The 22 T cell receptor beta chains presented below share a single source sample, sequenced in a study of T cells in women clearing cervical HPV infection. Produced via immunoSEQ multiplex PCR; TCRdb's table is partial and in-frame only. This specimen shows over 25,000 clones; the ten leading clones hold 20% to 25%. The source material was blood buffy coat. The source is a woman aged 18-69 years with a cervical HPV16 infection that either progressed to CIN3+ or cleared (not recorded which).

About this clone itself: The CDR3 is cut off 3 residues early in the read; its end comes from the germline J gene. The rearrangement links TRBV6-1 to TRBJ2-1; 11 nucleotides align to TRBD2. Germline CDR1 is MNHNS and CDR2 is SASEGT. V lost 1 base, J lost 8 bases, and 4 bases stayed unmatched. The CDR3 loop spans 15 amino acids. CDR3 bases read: TGTGCCAGCAGTGAAGTTGCTAGCGGGAGGTATGAG. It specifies CASSEVASGRYE. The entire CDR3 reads CASSEVASGRYEQFF.

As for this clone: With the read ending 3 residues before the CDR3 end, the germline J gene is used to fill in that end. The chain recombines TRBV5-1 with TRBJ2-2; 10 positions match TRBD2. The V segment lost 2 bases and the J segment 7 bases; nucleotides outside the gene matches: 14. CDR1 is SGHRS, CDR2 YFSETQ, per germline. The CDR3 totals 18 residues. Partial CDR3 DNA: TGCGCCAGCAGCTTTTCGAGGTCAGCGGGAGGGCCGGTCGGGGAG. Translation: CASSFSRSAGGPVGE. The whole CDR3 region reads CASSFSRSAGGPVGELFF.

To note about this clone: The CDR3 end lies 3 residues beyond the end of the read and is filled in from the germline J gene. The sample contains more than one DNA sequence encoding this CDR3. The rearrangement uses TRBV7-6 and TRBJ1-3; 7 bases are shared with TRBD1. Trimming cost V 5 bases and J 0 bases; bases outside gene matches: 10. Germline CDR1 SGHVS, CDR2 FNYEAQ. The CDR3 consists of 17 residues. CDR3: CASSPIAGQRSGNTIYF. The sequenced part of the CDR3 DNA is TGTGCCAGCAGCCCGATCGCGGGACAGCGCTCTGGAAACACC.

CDR3 sequence reads: CASSTGTESEQYF. The CDR3 bases that were read are TGTGCCAGCAGCACCGGGACAGAAAGCGAG. The chain joins TRBV5-6 to TRBJ2-7, with TRBD1 matching over 7 bases. The CDR3 end falls 3 residues outside the read, so it is completed with the germline J gene. This CDR3 is 13 amino acids long. CDR1 is SGHDT and CDR2 is YYEEEE in the germline V gene. V was pared by 4 bases and J by 6 bases, with 7 bases of the junction left unmatched.

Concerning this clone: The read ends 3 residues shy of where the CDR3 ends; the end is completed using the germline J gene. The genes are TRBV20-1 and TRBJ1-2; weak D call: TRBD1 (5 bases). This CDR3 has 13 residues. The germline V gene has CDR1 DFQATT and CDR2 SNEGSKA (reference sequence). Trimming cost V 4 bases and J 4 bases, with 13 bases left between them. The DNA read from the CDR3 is TGCAGTGCTAATACAGGCTCGGGCTATGGC. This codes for CSANTGSGYG. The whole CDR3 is CSANTGSGYGYTF.

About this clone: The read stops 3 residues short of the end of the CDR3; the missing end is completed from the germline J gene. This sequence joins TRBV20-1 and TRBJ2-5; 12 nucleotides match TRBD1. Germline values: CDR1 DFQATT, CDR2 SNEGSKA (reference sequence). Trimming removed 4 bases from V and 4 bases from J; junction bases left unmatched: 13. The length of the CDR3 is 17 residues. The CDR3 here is CSATQGTGGAIGETQYF. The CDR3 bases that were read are TGCAGTGCTACTCAGGGGACAGGGGGCGCGATAGGAGAGACC.

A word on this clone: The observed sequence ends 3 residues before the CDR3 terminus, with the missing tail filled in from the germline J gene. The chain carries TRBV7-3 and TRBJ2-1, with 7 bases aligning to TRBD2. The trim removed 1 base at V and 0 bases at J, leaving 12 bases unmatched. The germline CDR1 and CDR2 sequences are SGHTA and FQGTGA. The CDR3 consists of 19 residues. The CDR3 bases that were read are TGTGCCAGCAGCTTAATCGCTAGCGGCGCCTCGGGCTCCTACAATGAG. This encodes CASSLIASGASGSYNE. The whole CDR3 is CASSLIASGASGSYNEQFF.

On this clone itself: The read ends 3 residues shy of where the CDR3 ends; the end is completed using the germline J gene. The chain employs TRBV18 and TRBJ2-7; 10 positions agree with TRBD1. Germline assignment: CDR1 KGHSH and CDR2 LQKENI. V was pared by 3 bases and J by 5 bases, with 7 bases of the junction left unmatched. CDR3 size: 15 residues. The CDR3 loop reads CASSPRQGAKNEQYF. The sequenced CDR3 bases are TGTGCCAGCTCACCCCGACAGGGGGCGAAAAACGAG. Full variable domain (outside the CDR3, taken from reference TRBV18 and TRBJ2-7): NAGVMQNPRHLVRRRGQEARLRCSPMKGHSHVYWYRQLPEEGLKFMVYLQKENIIDESGMPKERFSAEFPKEGPSILRIQQVVRGDSAAYFCASSPRQGAKNEQYFGPGTRLTVT.

The sequenced part of the CDR3 DNA is TGTGCCAGCAGCCCGCGGGACAGGGGGTTAATGAATGAG. This encodes CASSPRDRGLMNE. Given in full, the CDR3 is CASSPRDRGLMNEQFF. V gene TRBV13 combines with J gene TRBJ2-1; TRBD1 matches at 11 bases. The read ends 3 residues early relative to the CDR3; the germline J gene fills the gap. After removal of 5 bases from V and 7 bases from J, the junction contained 10 bases not matched to a gene. The length of the CDR3 is 16 residues. Germline V gene lookup returns CDR1 PRHDT and CDR2 FYEKMQ (reference sequence).

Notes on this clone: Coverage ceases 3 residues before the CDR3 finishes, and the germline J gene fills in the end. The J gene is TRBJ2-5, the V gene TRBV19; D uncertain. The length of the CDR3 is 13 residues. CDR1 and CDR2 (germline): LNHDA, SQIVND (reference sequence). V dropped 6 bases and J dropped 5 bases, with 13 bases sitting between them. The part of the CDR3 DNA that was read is TGTGCCAGTAGCCAATCTCCCCGGGAGACC. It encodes CASSQSPRET. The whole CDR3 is CASSQSPRETQYF.

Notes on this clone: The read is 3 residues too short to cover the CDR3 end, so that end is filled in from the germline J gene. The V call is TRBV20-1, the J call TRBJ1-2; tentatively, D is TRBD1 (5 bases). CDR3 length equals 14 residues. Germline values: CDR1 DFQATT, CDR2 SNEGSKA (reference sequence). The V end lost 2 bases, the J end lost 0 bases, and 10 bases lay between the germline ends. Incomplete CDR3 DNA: TGCAGTGCTAGAAGGGGCGCCACTAACTATGGC. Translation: CSARRGATNYG. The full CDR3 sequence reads CSARRGATNYGYTF.

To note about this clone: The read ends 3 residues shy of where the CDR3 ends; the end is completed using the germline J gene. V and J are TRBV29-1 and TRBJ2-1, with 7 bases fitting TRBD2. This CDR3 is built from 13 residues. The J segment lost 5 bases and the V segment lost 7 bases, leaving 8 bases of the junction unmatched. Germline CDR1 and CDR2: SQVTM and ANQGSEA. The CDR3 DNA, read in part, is TGCAGCGCCGGGACTACCTTGGACAATGAG. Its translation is CSAGTTLDNE. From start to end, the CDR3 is CSAGTTLDNEQFF.

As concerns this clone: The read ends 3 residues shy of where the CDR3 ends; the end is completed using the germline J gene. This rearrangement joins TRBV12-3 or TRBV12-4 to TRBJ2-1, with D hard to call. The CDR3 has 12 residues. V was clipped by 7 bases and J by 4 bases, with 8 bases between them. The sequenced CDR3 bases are TGTGCCAGCACTGACTGGTACAATGAG. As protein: CASTDWYNE. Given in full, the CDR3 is CASTDWYNEQFF.

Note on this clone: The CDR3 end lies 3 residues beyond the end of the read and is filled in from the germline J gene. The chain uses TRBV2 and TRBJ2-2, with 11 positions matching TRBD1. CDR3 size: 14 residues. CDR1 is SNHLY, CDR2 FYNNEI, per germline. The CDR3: CASSGTGGGSPLFF. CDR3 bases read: TGTGCCAGCAGCGGGACAGGGGGTGGTTCACCG.

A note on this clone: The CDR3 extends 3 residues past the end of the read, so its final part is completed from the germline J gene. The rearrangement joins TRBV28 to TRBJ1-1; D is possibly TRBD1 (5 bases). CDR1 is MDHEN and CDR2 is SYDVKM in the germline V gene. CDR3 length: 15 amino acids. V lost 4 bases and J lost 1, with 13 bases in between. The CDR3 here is CASSSPGGTNTEAFF. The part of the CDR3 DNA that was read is TGTGCCAGCAGTTCCCCGGGGGGAACGAACACTGAA. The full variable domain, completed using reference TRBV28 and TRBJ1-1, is DVKVTQSSRYLVKRTGEKVFLECVQDMDHENMFWYRQDPGLGLRLIYFSYDVKMKEKGDIPEGYSVSREKKERFSLILESASTNQTSMYLCASSSPGGTNTEAFFGQGTRLTVV.

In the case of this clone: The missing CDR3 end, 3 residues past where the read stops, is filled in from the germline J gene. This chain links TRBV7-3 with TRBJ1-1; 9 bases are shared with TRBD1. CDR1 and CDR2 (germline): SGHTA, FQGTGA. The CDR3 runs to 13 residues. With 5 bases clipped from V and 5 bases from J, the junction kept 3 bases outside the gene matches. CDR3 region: CASSTDRGTEAFF. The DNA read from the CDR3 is TGTGCCAGCAGCACGGACAGGGGAACTGAA.

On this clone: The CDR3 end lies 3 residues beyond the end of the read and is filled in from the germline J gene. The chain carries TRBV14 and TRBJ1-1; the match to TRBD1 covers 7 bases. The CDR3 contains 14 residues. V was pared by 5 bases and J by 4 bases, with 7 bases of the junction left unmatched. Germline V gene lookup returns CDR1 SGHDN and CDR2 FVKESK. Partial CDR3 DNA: TGTGCCAGCAGCGACAGGGTTTTAAGCACTGAA. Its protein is CASSDRVLSTE. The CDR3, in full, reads CASSDRVLSTEAFF.

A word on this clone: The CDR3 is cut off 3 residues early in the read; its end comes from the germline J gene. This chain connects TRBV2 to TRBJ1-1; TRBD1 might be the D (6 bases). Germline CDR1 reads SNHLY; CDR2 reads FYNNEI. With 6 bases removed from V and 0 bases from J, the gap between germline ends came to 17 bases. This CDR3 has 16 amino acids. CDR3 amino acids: CASSREQGNMNTEAFF. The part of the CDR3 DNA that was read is TGTGCCAGCAGCCGAGAACAGGGAAACATGAACACTGAA. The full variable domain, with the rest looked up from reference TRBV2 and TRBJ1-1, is EPEVTQTPSHQVTQMGQEVILRCVPISNHLYFYWYRQILGQKVEFLVSFYNNEISEKSEIFDDQFSVERPDGSNFTLKIRSTKLEDSAMYFCASSREQGNMNTEAFFGQGTRLTVV.

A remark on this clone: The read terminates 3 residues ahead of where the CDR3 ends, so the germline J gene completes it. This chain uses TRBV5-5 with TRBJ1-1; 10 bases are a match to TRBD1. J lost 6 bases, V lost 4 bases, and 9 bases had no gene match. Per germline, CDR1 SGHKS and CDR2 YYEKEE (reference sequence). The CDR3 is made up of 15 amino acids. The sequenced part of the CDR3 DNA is TGTGCCAGCAGCACCCCCGGACAGGGGGATCCTGAA. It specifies CASSTPGQGDPE. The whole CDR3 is CASSTPGQGDPEAFF.

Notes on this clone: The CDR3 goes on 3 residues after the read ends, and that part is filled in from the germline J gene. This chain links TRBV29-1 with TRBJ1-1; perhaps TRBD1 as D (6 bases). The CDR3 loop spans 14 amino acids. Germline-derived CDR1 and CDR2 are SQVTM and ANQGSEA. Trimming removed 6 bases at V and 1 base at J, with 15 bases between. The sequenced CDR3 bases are TGCAGCGTCCTACAGGGATGGGGGAACACTGAA. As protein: CSVLQGWGNTE. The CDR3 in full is CSVLQGWGNTEAFF.

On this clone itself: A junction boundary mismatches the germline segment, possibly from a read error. CDR3 amino acids: CASSPVLRAETQYF. The sequenced CDR3 bases are TGTGCCAGCTCACCAGTTCTTAGGGCAGAGACG. The chain employs TRBV18 and TRBJ2-3; D unclear. The read falls 3 residues short of the CDR3 end, and the missing part is taken from the germline J gene. This CDR3 is 14 amino acids long. Looked up from germline, CDR1 is KGHSH and CDR2 is LQKENI.

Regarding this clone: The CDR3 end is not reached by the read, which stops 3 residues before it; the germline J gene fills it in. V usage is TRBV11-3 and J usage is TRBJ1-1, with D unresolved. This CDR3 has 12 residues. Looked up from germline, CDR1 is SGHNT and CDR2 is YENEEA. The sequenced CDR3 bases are TGTGCCAGCAGCTTAAGTAGCGAAGAA. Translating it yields CASSLSSEE. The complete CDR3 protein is CASSLSSEEAFF.